This T cell receptor beta chain was documented in a study of cytomegalovirus exposure and HLA in healthy donors. Overall study context: The study placed about 86% of its approximately 360 genotyped donors in the Caucasian-associated ancestry cluster.

Trimming stripped 3 bases from V and 8 bases from J, with 10 bases between. Germline values: CDR1 SQVTM, CDR2 ANQGSEA. There are 11 residues in the CDR3. The PCR ran on 60 Vbeta and 13 Jbeta primers. TCRdb's table, derived via immunoSEQ multiplex PCR, lists solely in-frame clones and lacks some. The table shows around 95,000 clones, with 74% occurring only once. Unrecorded immune exposure was likely among donors, who were nominally healthy when sampled. In the case of this clone: Its specificity is unknown.

Study findings and constraints: A later analysis linked a missense DCLRE1C variant to TCR beta V- and J-gene trimming. The investigators catalogued some 150 TCR beta chains as cytomegalovirus-associated.

Material for sequencing was PBMCs. The V and J genes are TRBV29-1 and TRBJ1-2, with a tentative D call TRBD1 (5 bases). This TCR was recovered from a male donor in good health and CMV-seronegative. The CDR3 DNA follows: TGCAGCGTTGACGGGGGTACAGGCTACACCTTC. Its protein is CSVDGGTGYTF.